These 4 T cell receptor beta chains were all obtained from the same sample, sequenced in a study of Ad26.COV2.S vaccination and SARS-CoV-2 variants. The method was immunoSEQ multiplex PCR; TCRdb's version includes in-frame clones alone and lacks a portion of them. This sample has some 340,000 clones, with around four fifths found just once. This sample's treatment: about 20 received Ad26.COV2.S at low or high dose, single or two shots; 5 received placebo; per-sample allocation not given. Sampling was done on day 63 after the first vaccine or placebo injection. The sequencing used peripheral blood, collected in a trial of Ad26.COV2.S vaccine versus placebo. These receptors were obtained from a person aged 18-60 years who received the Ad26.COV2.S COVID-19 vaccine or a placebo.

This sequence joins TRBV2 and TRBJ1-6; D is uncertain. The CDR3 length is 18 residues. The V end lost 4 bases, the J end lost 7 bases, and 23 bases lay between the germline ends. Germline CDR1 is SNHLY and CDR2 is FYNNEI. The CDR3 region is CASSATDSGAVWNSPLHF. The CDR3 DNA follows: TGTGCCAGCAGTGCTACCGACTCAGGAGCGGTTTGGAATTCACCCCTCCACTTT.

The chain links TRBV3-1 (or the pseudogene TRBV3-2) to TRBJ1-6; D is unclear. This CDR3 region has 15 residues. V was clipped by 1 base and J by 3 bases, with 7 bases between them. Germline V gives CDR1 LGHDT, CDR2 YNNKEL (reference sequence). In DNA, the CDR3 is TGTGCCAGCAGCCAAGCCGGGAGCTATAATTCACCCCTCCACTTT. Translation gives CASSQAGSYNSPLHF.

V usage is TRBV12-3 or TRBV12-4 and J usage is TRBJ2-1; 7 positions agree with TRBD1. V gave up 6 bases and J gave up 10 bases; unmatched junction bases: 6. The CDR3 covers 12 residues. This CDR3 is CASSPQGTEQFF. The CDR3 DNA is TGTGCCAGCAGCCCACAGGGGACAGAGCAGTTCTTC.

A single count supports this clone. V is TRBV11-2 and J is TRBJ1-2, with TRBD1 as a possible D gene (5 bases). The CDR3 has 15 amino acids. Germline V CDR1 and CDR2: SGHAT, FQNNGV. V was cut by 5 bases and J by 5 bases, with 18 bases left in between. The CDR3 DNA reads as TGTGCCAGCAGCCTCATAGACGGGGACCTATATGGCTACACCTTC. This translates into CASSLIDGDLYGYTF.